The subject of this entry is one T cell receptor beta chain. No cognate antigen has been identified for it. There are no base qualities to consult, and no much larger clone falls within one base. Library generation was performed with the immunoSEQ multiplex PCR assay. A mixture of 60 forward primers for TCR Vbeta segments and 13 reverse primers for TCR Jbeta segments was used in the multiplex PCR. The CDR3 region of rearranged TCR beta genes was amplified from genomic DNA with a multiplex PCR assay. On the Illumina HiSeq System, the amplified TCR beta libraries were sequenced as 87-base-pair reads. The original pipeline was this. A later analysis counted about 82 million unique TCR beta chains across the 500 to 850 repertoires, and around 9.9 million of these chains were shared by at least two donors. To remove PCR and sequencing errors, raw reads were error-corrected and collapsed into unique sequences using a nearest-neighbor algorithm that merged closely related sequences. V, D and J gene segments were assigned by aligning CDR3 sequences to IMGT reference sequences. For a sequence to be retained, a match of at least six nucleotides was required to both a V gene segment and a J gene segment. Rearrangements were classified as productive when the CDR3 lacked stop codons and remained in frame with V and J, and all other rearrangements were classified as non-productive. CDR3 was defined according to IMGT convention as the region running from the second conserved V-encoded cysteine to the conserved J-encoded phenylalanine. In an earlier analysis of around 600 of the donors, sequences lacking an unambiguous match to a single V gene segment were excluded. In an earlier analysis of 587 of the donors, V segments were called functional above 56.7% productive rearrangements and were called segregating when the between-donor standard deviation exceeded 5%. To diagnose cytomegalovirus status from the catalog of TCR beta chain sequences, a statistical classification framework was built. In a later analysis, TCR nucleotide sequences were compared against IMGT/GENE-DB human TR gene sequences so that V and J genes could be assigned. The TCRdist pipeline was used in a later analysis to assign CDR3 sequences and most-parsimonious VDJ recombination scenarios. In a later analysis, each TCR beta chain was defined by its CDR3 amino acid sequence together with its V-gene family, and reads lacking a unique V-gene family were excluded. To address suspected cross-contamination and a sequencing artifact, a later analysis removed approximately 600 highly shared, low-generation-probability nucleotide sequences. In a later analysis, a clonal expansion index for each public chain was calculated from normalized within-repertoire ranks of inferred template counts. A later analysis computed generation probabilities with a VDJ recombination model fitted to out-of-frame rearrangements, and checked the results against IGoR. In a later analysis, TCR-TCR, TCR-HLA and TCR-CMV co-occurrence was scored with hypergeometric tests, and a repertoire-size bias correction was applied to TCR pairs. To estimate false discovery rates, a later analysis permuted the HLA or CMV assignments 20 times. In a later analysis, co-occurring TCRs were grouped with DBSCAN, and TCRdist sequence similarity was added when clustering was performed within HLA-allele-positive subsets. Co-occurrence clustering excluded repertoires with fewer than 30,000 or more than 120,000 public chains, plus five with anomalous nucleotide sharing. TCRdb re-hosts the immuneACCESS table, in-frame sequences only. Its copies lack some clones; in the studies checked, an unresolved V gene accounts for under half of them, and the cause for the rest is not known. For V, J and clone size, that table is used; D and trimming come from the DNA. The sample table records about 160,000 clones; around 74% of these occur just once. 2% to 2.5% of the sample is held by the ten biggest clonotypes.

V trim: 5 bases; J trim: 1 base; unmatched bases: 4. Via the germline V gene (reference sequence), CDR1 is SEHNR and CDR2 FQNEAQ. There are 15 amino acids in the CDR3, from cysteine to phenylalanine inclusive. Of the read, only the CDR3 DNA is kept; its 45 bases are in frame from base 1. This specimen belongs to a study of cytomegalovirus exposure and HLA in healthy donors (TCRdb year 2017). Describing the broader study: An earlier analysis of 587 of the donors reported over 250 Gb of sequence data and roughly 120 million unique TCR beta sequences obtained from around 190 million T cells. About 300 gigabases of sequencing data and 80 million or so unique TCR sequences were included in an early release covering 500 to 750 HLA-typed donors. Of the 398 genotyped donors, roughly 80% fell in the genetic ancestry cluster associated with self-reported Caucasian donors. The study was designed to test whether signatures of past pathogen exposure could be identified by cataloging public T cell receptors. The T cell repertoires of around 670 subjects were profiled by immunosequencing and related to cytomegalovirus serostatus. A separate validation cohort of roughly 120 different subjects was used in addition to the 666-subject first cohort. To predict cytomegalovirus infection status, the study brought together high-throughput TCR immunosequencing, statistical association of individual TCRs with disease status, and machine learning. A later analysis re-analyzed previously published TCR beta repertoires from roughly 600 donors and added high-resolution HLA genotyping to study TCR occurrence patterns. The later analysis used no new phenotypic data to find candidate immune exposures, relying instead on TCR beta sequences and their occurrence across donors. An earlier analysis of 587 of the donors used high-throughput TCR beta sequencing to judge whether each TCR beta V gene segment behaved as functional or pseudogenic. Donor age, sex, ethnicity and CMV serostatus were compiled alongside the repertoire data. Genome-wide SNP genotypes for about three fifths of the roughly 670 donors were used in a later genetic analysis, which treated that subset as a discovery cohort. All discovery cohort repertoires had been generated using a single sequencing platform. HLA typing covered class I and class II loci at four-digit resolution. Typing coverage differed by locus: A, B, C, DRB1 and DQB1 were typed in roughly 629-640 donors, DQA1 in roughly 510, DPA1 in 600 to 610, and DPB1 in 472. Four to six DR-DQ haplotypes were handled as single units for association and clustering because linkage in the cohort was strong. On average, about 200,000 unique TCR beta nucleotide sequences were sequenced per donor among 350 to 400 genotyped donors of the cohort, with around 19% of those sequences being non-productive.

What the research found in general, with its limitations: A later analysis found that HLA-associated TCR beta chains were more clonally expanded and had lower generation probabilities than equally common non-associated chains. Correlated functional status among segregating V segments might reflect linkage disequilibrium, but an unknown experimental factor could not be ruled out. Because the 87-base-pair reads could not distinguish some IMGT-functional V segments, including TRBV6-2 and TRBV6-3, those segments were excluded. According to a later analysis, most CMV-associated TCR beta chains appeared to be HLA-restricted, and the HLA associations seemed to be driven largely by CMV exposure. A cluster of highly shared sequence variants was judged likely to be a technical artifact of the sequencing pipeline. Presence/absence analyses assumed roughly uniform sequencing depth across donors, an assumption that may not hold. A total of 150 to 200 TCR beta chains were listed by the study as associated with cytomegalovirus. At a false discovery rate of 0.05, a later analysis linked under 20,000 TCR beta sequences to specific HLA alleles. Assigning TCR associations to individual alleles was difficult when HLA alleles, especially DR and DQ, strongly co-occurred. Because counts were too low, 15 to 20 rarely observed V segments, including chromosome 9 orphons, were excluded from the earlier analysis of about 500 of the donors. This cohort had only TCR beta chains sequenced, and the lack of alpha or paired-chain data limited which features could be detected. Most TCR sequences were seen in very few donors, while some public TCRs were found in many individuals. For the cohort, immune exposure information was limited to CMV serostatus. An earlier analysis of approximately 570 of the donors showed that most TCR beta V segments appeared in productive rearrangements either about 90% or about 30% of the time, which broadly matched IMGT annotations. Cytomegalovirus status was reported to be diagnosed by the classifier with high specificity and sensitivity in both the original and validation cohorts. The authors suggested that the approach could potentially be extended to other disease states and immunological phenotypes. Because HLA typing was unavailable for some donors at each locus, only the typed subset was used in association tests. A later genetic analysis associated a missense DCLRE1C variant with V-gene and J-gene trimming of TCR beta chains, and an independent cohort replicated the association. A later genetic analysis reported fewer N-insertions in productive TCRs among donors in an Asian-associated ancestry cluster than the roughly 650-donor mean. A few of the identified cytomegalovirus-associated TCR beta chains were confirmed in vitro to be specific for cytomegalovirus antigens. A further reported finding was that TCR beta sequences accurately predicted the HLA-A and HLA-B alleles for most subjects in the first cohort. A later analysis found that TCR association rates varied across HLA loci, with DRB1 alleles showing the most associated TCRs and HLA-C alleles the fewest. A later analysis reported that several top co-occurrence clusters appeared linked to parvovirus B19, influenza, CMV and Epstein-Barr virus.

The cohort comprised several hundred healthy bone marrow donors. At the time of sampling, all cohort members were nominally healthy, though unrecorded immune exposures were likely present. The donor was CMV seronegative and was included in the group of 352 seronegative cohort members. Each donor provided a peripheral blood sample, and peripheral blood mononuclear cells were used for TCR beta sequencing. Genomic DNA was extracted from the blood cell samples with the Qiagen DNeasy Blood Extraction Kit. Sequencing input: PBMCs. The chain joins TRBV7-9 to TRBJ2-2, and TRBD1 aligns with 7 junction nucleotides. The source of this sequence is a female donor in good health and CMV-seronegative. For the CDR3, the sequence is CASSQGGENTGELFF. DNA sequence: TGTGCCAGCAGCCAAGGGGGCGAGAACACCGGGGAGCTGTTTTTT.